This T cell receptor beta chain derives from a study of blood T cells in healthy people across ages. Study-wide results and caveats: Conclusively comparing naive with antigen-experienced cells was impossible with unsorted PBMCs.

V shed 2 bases and J 8 bases; nucleotides not matched to a gene: 6. CDR3 length: 15 amino acids. The germline V gene has CDR1 MDHEN and CDR2 SYDVKM. PCR was performed a second time for about 7 to 12 cycles using a sample-barcoded 5' primer and a J-beta primer mix. Researchers report that a template-switch adaptor with 12 random nucleotides tagged each cDNA molecule. Each sample yielded at least 2.5 million CDR3-containing paired-end reads. Each CDR3 protein is one row after TCRdb ran MiXCR on the 5' RACE reads. The sample consists of over 950,000 distinct CDR3 sequences, roughly two fifths of them appearing once. On this clonotype: Its target is not known.

In each sample, at least 6.5 million PBMCs were isolated. The source material was blood. The rearrangement links TRBV28 to TRBJ2-1; TRBD1 matches at 10 bases. The clonotype comes from a man in his late teens or twenties in good health. CDR3 DNA sequence: TGTGCCAGCAGTTTACCCGGGACAGGGGACCATGAGCAGTTCTTC. Its translation: CASSLPGTGDHEQFF.